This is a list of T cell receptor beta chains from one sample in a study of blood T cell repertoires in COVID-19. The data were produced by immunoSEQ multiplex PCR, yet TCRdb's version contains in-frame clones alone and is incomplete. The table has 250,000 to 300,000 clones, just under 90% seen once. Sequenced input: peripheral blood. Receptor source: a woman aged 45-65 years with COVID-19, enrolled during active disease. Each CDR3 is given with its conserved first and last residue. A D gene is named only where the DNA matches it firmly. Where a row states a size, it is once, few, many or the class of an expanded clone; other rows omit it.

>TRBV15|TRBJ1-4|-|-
CATSGGGEVELFF
TGTGCCACCAGCGGGGGTGGGGAGGTGGAACTGTTTTTT
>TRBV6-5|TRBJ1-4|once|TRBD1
CASNPQGENEKLFF
TGTGCCAGCAACCCACAGGGGGAGAATGAAAAACTGTTTTTT
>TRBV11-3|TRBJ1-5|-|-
CASSLEGRGNQPQHF
TGTGCCAGCAGCTTAGAAGGCAGGGGCAATCAGCCCCAGCATTTT
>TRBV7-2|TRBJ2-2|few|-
CASSLVAGTGELFF
TGTGCCAGCAGCTTAGTTGCAGGTACCGGGGAGCTGTTTTTT
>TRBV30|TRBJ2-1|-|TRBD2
CAWGTSGRANEQFF
TGTGCCTGGGGGACTAGCGGGAGGGCCAATGAGCAGTTCTTC
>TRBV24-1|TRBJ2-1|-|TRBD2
CATSDLSSGNYNEQFF
TGTGCCACCAGTGATTTGTCCAGCGGGAACTACAATGAGCAGTTCTTC
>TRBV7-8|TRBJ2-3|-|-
CASSPRGGGLSTDTQYF
TGTGCCAGCAGTCCCCGGGGTGGGGGACTCAGCACAGATACGCAGTATTTT
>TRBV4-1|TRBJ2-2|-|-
CASSQVGGTGELFF
TGCGCCAGCAGCCAAGTAGGGGGTACCGGGGAGCTGTTTTTT
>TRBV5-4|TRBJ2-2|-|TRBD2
CASSVRDYQNTGELFF
TGTGCCAGCAGCGTCCGGGACTACCAGAACACCGGGGAGCTGTTTTTT
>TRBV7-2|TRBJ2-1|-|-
CASSFISGNSYNEQFF
TGTGCCAGCAGCTTTATTAGCGGAAACTCCTACAATGAGCAGTTCTTC
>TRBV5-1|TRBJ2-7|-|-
CASSLDPSSSYEQYF
TGCGCCAGCAGCTTGGACCCTTCGAGCTCCTACGAGCAGTACTTC
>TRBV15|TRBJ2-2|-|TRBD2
CATSRDPSGSGTGELFF
TGTGCCACCAGCAGAGACCCAAGCGGGAGCGGCACCGGGGAGCTGTTTTTT
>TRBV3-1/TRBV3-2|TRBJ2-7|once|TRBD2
CASSPPRAGGRGYEQYF
TGTGCCAGCAGCCCCCCTCGAGCGGGAGGAAGGGGTTACGAGCAGTACTTC
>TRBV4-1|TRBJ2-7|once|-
CASSQVVGGILNEQYF
TGCGCCAGCAGCCAAGTGGTAGGGGGAATCTTGAACGAGCAGTACTTC
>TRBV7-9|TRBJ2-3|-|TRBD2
CASSILTTSGRTDTQYF
TGTGCCAGCAGCATACTAACGACTAGCGGGCGCACAGATACGCAGTATTTT
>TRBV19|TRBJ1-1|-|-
CASSIRGANTEAFF
TGTGCCAGTAGTATACGGGGGGCGAACACTGAAGCTTTCTTT
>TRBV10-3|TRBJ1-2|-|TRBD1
CAISTGTGGFGYTF
TGTGCCATCAGTACCGGGACAGGGGGCTTTGGCTACACCTTC
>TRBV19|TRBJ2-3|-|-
CASREQLSTDTQYF
TGTGCCAGTAGGGAACAGCTATCCACAGATACGCAGTATTTT
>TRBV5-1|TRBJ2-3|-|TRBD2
CASSWKSAGFITDTQYF
TGCGCCAGCAGCTGGAAGTCAGCGGGATTTATCACAGATACGCAGTATTTT
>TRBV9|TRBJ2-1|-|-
CASSVLSVRYNEQFF
TGTGCCAGCAGCGTTCTATCGGTCCGGTACAATGAGCAGTTCTTC
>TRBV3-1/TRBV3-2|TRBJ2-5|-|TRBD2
CASSHKPGTRGIETQYF
TGTGCCAGCAGCCACAAGCCGGGGACTAGGGGGATAGAGACCCAGTACTTC
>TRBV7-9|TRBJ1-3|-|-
CASSIRDIGNTIYF
TGTGCCAGCAGCATCCGGGACATTGGGAACACCATATATTTT
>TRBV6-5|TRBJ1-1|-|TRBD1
CASSYTGTGQGAFF
TGTGCCAGCAGTTACACAGGGACAGGGCAAGGAGCTTTCTTT
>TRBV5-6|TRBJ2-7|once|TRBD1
CASSPEGQGIHEQYF
TGTGCCAGCAGCCCGGAGGGACAGGGGATCCACGAGCAGTACTTC
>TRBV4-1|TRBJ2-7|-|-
CASSHGQISYEQYF
TGCGCCAGCAGCCACGGACAGATCTCCTACGAGCAGTACTTC
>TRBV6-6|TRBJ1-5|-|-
CASRQGPRDQPQHF
TGTGCCAGCCGGCAGGGCCCCCGCGATCAGCCCCAGCATTTT
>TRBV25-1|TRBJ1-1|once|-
CASSEPGGGVEAFF
TGTGCCAGCAGTGAACCCGGGGGAGGGGTTGAAGCTTTCTTT
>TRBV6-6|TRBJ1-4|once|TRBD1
CASSTPGQGFEKLFF
TGTGCCAGCAGTACCCCGGGACAGGGGTTTGAAAAACTGTTTTTT
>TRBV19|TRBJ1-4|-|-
CASMRGPTEKLFF
TGTGCCAGTATGCGGGGTCCTACTGAAAAACTGTTTTTT
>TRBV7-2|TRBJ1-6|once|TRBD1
CASSLEGQQNSPLHF
TGTGCCAGCAGCTTAGAGGGACAGCAGAATTCACCCCTCCACTTT
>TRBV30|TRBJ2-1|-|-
CAWSGDFLSSYNEQFF
TGTGCCTGGAGTGGGGACTTCCTCAGCTCCTACAATGAGCAGTTCTTC